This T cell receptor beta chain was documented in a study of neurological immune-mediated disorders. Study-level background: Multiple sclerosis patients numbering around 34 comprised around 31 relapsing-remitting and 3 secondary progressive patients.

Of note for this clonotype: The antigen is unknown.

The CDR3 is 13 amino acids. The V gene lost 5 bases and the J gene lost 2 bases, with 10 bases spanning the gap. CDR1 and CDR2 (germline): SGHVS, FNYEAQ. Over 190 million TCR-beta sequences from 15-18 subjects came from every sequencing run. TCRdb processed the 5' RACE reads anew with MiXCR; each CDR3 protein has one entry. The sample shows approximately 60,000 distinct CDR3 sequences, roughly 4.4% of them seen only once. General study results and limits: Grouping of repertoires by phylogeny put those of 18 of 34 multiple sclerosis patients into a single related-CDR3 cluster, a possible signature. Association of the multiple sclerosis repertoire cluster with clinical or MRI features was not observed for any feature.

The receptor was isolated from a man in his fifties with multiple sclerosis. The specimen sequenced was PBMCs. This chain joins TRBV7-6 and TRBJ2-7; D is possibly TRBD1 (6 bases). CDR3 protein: CASSGGPTYEQYF. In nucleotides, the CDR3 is TGTGCCAGCAGCGGGGGCCCTACCTACGAGCAGTACTTC.